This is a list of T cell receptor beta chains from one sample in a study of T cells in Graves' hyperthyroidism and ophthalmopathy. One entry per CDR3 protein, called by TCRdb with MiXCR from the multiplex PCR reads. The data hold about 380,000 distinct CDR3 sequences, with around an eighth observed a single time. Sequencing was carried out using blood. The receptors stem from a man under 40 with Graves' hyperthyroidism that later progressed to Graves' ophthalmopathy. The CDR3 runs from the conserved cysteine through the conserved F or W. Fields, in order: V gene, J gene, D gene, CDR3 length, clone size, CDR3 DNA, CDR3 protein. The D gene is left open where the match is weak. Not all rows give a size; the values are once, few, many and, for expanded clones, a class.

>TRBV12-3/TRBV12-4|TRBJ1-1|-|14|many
TGTGCCAGCAGACCTGGGCCGGAGTACACTGAAGCTTTCTTT
CASRPGPEYTEAFF
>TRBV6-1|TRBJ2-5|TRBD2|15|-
TGTGCCAGCAGTAGGAGCGGGGGAATACAAGAGACCCAGTACTTC
CASSRSGGIQETQYF
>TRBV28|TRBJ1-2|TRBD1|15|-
TGTGCCAGCAGCTTGGGGACAGGCCATAACTATGGCTACACCTTC
CASSLGTGHNYGYTF
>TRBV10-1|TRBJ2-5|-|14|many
TGCGCCAGCAGTGACGGTTTGAGGGAAGAGACCCAGTACTTC
CASSDGLREETQYF
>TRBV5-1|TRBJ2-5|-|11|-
TGCGCCAGCAGCTTGGATGAGACCCAGTACTTC
CASSLDETQYF
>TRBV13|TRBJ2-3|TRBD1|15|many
TGTGCCAGCAGCCCGTGGGACAGCCGCACAGATACGCAGTATTTT
CASSPWDSRTDTQYF
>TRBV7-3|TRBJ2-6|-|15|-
TGTGCCAGCAGCTTAACCTCCCCTGGGGCCAACGTCCTGACTTTC
CASSLTSPGANVLTF
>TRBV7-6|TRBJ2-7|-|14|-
TGTGCCAGCAGCCCCTCCGGCGGGGATTCCGAGCAGTACTTC
CASSPSGGDSEQYF
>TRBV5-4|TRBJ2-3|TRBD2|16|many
TGTGCCAGCAGCATCGGACTAGCGGGGATCTCAGATACGCAGTATTTT
CASSIGLAGISDTQYF
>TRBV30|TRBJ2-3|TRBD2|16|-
TGTGCCTGGAGGTGGGCCGGGACTAGCGGGCGAGATACGCAGTATTTT
CAWRWAGTSGRDTQYF
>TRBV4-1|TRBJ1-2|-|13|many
TGCGCCAGCAGCCAAGTAGGCCGCTATGGCTACACCTTC
CASSQVGRYGYTF
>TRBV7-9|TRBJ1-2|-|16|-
TGTGCCAGCAGCCCACCACCGGGGGGGAAGGACTATTGCTACACCTTC
CASSPPPGGKDYCYTF
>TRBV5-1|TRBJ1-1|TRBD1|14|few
TGCGCCAGTACTCGGGACAGGGGCTTCACTGAAGCTTTCTTT
CASTRDRGFTEAFF
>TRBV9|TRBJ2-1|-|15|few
TGTGCCAGCAGCGTAGGGGGGGGGGCCTTTATTGAGCAGTTCTTC
CASSVGGGAFIEQFF
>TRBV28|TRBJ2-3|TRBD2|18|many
TGTGCCAGCAAAGAGGTTTGGCGGGGGGACCTCAGCACAGATACGCAGTATTTT
CASKEVWRGDLSTDTQYF
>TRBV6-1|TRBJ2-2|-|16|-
TGTGCCAGCAGCCCTGGACAAGTCCCGAACACCGGGGAGCTGTTTTTT
CASSPGQVPNTGELFF
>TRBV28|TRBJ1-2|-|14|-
TGTGCCAGCAGTTCCCCGGCAGGGTTTAACGGCTACACCTTC
CASSSPAGFNGYTF
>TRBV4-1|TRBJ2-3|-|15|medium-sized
TGCGCCAGCAGCCCAGAAGCGGACCCACGGAATACGCAGTATTTT
CASSPEADPRNTQYF
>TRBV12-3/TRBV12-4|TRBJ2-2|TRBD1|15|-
TGTGCCAGCAGTTTTGTCCTCGACAGGGCCGGGGAGCTGTTTTTT
CASSFVLDRAGELFF
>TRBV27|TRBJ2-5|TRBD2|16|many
TGTGCCAGCAGTTTATCAGGAGGCGGACTAGCTGAGACCCAGTACTTC
CASSLSGGGLAETQYF
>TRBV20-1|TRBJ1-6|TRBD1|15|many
TGCAGTGCTAGATCCCGGGACAGGGTTAATTCACCCCTCCACTTT
CSARSRDRVNSPLHF
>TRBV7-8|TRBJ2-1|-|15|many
TGTGCCAGCAGTTTATTCAATTCTGCCTACAATGAGCAGTTCTTC
CASSLFNSAYNEQFF
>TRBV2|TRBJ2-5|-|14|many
TGTGCCAGCAACTCAGTTGACAAGCAAGAGACCCAGTACTTC
CASNSVDKQETQYF
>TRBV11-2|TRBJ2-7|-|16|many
TGTGCCAGCAGCTTAGTTGCGGGGACTGTTCCCTACGAGCAGTACTTC
CASSLVAGTVPYEQYF
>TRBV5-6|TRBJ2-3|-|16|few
TGTGCCAGCAGCTTACGGGACTTGCGACTCTCAGATACGCAGTATTTT
CASSLRDLRLSDTQYF
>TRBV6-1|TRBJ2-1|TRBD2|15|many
TGTGCCAGCAGTGAGACTAGCGGGGGCTACAATGAGCAGTTCTTC
CASSETSGGYNEQFF
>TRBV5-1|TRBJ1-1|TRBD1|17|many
TGCGCCAGCAGCTTGGCCTTTAAGGACAGGGGCCCCTCAGGAGCTTTCTTT
CASSLAFKDRGPSGAFF
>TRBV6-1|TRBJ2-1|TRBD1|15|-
TGTGCCAGCAGCCTCAAACCGACAGGGGGGCTTGAGCAGTTCTTC
CASSLKPTGGLEQFF
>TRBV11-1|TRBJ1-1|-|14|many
TGTGCCAGCAGCCCCCAGACAGAGAACACTGAAGCTTTCTTT
CASSPQTENTEAFF
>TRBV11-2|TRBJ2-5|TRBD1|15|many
TGTGCCAGCAGCCTAGGACAGGCAGCATCAGAGACCCAGTACTTC
CASSLGQAASETQYF
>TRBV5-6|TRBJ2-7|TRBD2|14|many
TGTGCCAGCAGCTCAGGACTAGCGGGCTACGAGCAGTACTTC
CASSSGLAGYEQYF
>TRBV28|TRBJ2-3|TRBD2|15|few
TGTGCCAGCAGACACGGGGGGGCGGGCACAGATACGCAGTATTTT
CASRHGGAGTDTQYF
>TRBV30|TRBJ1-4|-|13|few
TGTGCCTGGAGTGTTGGTGGCAGTAGGAAACTGTTTTTT
CAWSVGGSRKLFF
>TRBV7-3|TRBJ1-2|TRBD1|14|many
TGTGCCAGCAGCGCTGGACAGGGGGCATATGGCTACACCTTC
CASSAGQGAYGYTF
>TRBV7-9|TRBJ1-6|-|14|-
TGTGCCAGCAGTTCCGTTCTAACTAATTCACCCCTCCACTTT
CASSSVLTNSPLHF
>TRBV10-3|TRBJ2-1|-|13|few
TGTGCCATCAGCCCGGGCCCAAACAATGAGCAGTTCTTC
CAISPGPNNEQFF
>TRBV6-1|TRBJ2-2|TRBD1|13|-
TGTGCCAGCCAGACAGGGGGTTCCGGGGAGCTGTTTTTT
CASQTGGSGELFF
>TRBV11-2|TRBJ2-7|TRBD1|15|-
TGTGCCAGCAGCCCCATGCCCGGGGACAGCTACGAGCAGTACTTC
CASSPMPGDSYEQYF
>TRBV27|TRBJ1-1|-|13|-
TGTGCCAGCAGTCCATGGGAGGGGACTGAAGCTTTCTTT
CASSPWEGTEAFF
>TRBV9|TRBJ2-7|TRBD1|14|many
TGTGCCAGCAGCGATGGGACAGGGATCTACGAGCAGTACTTC
CASSDGTGIYEQYF